The clone carrying this TCR beta chain was detected once. Its cognate antigen is unknown. This CDR3 has 12 residues. V gave up 3 bases and J gave up 7 bases, with 7 bases separating them. Looked up from germline, CDR1 is LNHDA and CDR2 is SQIVND (reference sequence). The sample originates from a study of T cell responses to AZD1222 COVID-19 vaccine. Points from the study as a whole: Possibly, clonal diversity was underestimated; donors were largely white British and included more females. Elevations in Spike-specific TCR breadth and depth followed administration of two AZD1222 doses.

Assay: immunoSEQ multiplex PCR; the TCRdb copy retains only in-frame clones and omits some. The data hold 150,000 to 160,000 clones, with roughly 90% observed a single time. Combined were second doses at about 4 or about 12 weeks. The specimen comprised peripheral blood, sampled 28 days after the second AZD1222 dose. This rearrangement joins TRBV19 to TRBJ1-5; unclear D gene. This receptor was taken from an adult who received the AZD1222 COVID-19 vaccine. Here the CDR3 reads CASSIASQPQHF. CDR3 DNA: TGTGCCAGTAGTATCGCCAGCCAGCCCCAGCATTTT.